This entry concerns a single T cell receptor (beta chain). What it recognizes is unknown. Sequencing used immunoSEQ multiplex PCR; TCRdb keeps in-frame clones, though not all of them. The table shows thousands of clones, with over 75% occurring only once. This sample was taken from a study of STAT3 mutations in large granular lymphocyte leukemia. Study results and caveats: At least one immunodominant TCR beta clonotype appeared in every T-cell large granular lymphocyte leukemia patient.

Between the trimmed V and J ends, which lost 3 bases and 2 bases, there was a span of 7 bases. Germline-derived CDR1 and CDR2 are SGHTA and FQGNSA. This CDR3 spans 13 amino acids. The sample taken for sequencing was peripheral blood mononuclear cells. The receptor was isolated from a man in his forties with T-cell large granular lymphocyte leukemia. Some clones in this sample may be carry-over from other donors' samples. The chain links TRBV7-2 to TRBJ1-1; D remains ambiguous. The DNA for the CDR3 is TGTGCCAGCAGCTTTTCAGAAAACACTGAAGCTTTCTTT. Translation: CASSFSENTEAFF.